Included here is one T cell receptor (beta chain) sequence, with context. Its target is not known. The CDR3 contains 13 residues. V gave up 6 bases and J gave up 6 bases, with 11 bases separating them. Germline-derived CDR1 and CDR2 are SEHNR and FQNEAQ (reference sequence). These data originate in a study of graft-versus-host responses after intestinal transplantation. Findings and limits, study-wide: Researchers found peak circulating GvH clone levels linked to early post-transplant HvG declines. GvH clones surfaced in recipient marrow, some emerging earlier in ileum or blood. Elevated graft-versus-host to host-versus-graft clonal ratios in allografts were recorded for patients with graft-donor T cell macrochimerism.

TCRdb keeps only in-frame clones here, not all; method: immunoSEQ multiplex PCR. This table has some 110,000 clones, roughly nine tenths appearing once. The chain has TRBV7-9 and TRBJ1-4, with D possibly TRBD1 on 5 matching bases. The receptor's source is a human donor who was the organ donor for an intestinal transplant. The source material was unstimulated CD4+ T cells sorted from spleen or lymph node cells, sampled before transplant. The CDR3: CASSSTVHEKLFF. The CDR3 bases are TGTGCCAGCAGTTCGACAGTCCATGAAAAACTGTTTTTT.